This is a list of T cell receptor beta chains from one sample in a study of CXCR3-negative and CXCR3-positive naive CD8 T cells. TCRdb reprocessed the 5' RACE reads, with one entry per CDR3 protein and no DNA. The sample has about 42,000 distinct CDR3 sequences. Material: naive CXCR3- CD8+ T cells from blood. Source of these receptors: a human donor in good health. Some clones in this sample may be carry-over from other donors' samples. The CDR3 runs from the conserved cysteine through the conserved F or W.

v_gene	j_gene	CDR3aa
TRBV6-5	TRBJ1-1	CASSPDREEAFF
TRBV29-1	TRBJ2-7	CSVKAGAHEQYF
TRBV14	TRBJ2-2	CASSQEDSPATGELFF
TRBV13	TRBJ2-5	CASSRSRTSGETQYF
TRBV4-3	TRBJ2-7	CASSQDTGPSYEQYF
TRBV29-1	TRBJ2-5	CSVWTEETQYF
TRBV11-2	TRBJ2-7	CASSLWGGLAESDEQYF
TRBV5-6	TRBJ2-1	CASSFQRGVLNNEQFF
TRBV7-3	TRBJ2-3	CASRSTGNSADTQYF
TRBV7-2	TRBJ2-6	CASSLVQGSGANVLTF
TRBV29-1	TRBJ2-7	CSVESGQRTPYEQYF
TRBV12-3/TRBV12-4	TRBJ2-7	CASSFENSYEQYF
TRBV4-3	TRBJ1-2	CASSQDRGDYGYTF
TRBV28	TRBJ2-4	CASSYRGSLKNIQYF
TRBV7-9	TRBJ2-7	CASSFSGDAAYEQYF
TRBV2	TRBJ2-7	CASSETEGTYEQYF
TRBV27	TRBJ1-1	CASSLASNTEAFF
TRBV11-2	TRBJ2-5	CASSSYLETQYF
TRBV20-1	TRBJ2-7	CSARDYRAEYEQYF
TRBV29-1	TRBJ2-6	CSVESHLQGMTAGANVLTF
TRBV14	TRBJ2-7	CASSLGLAGVYEQYF
TRBV20-1	TRBJ2-7	CSAPGTGDLYEQYF
TRBV15	TRBJ1-4	CATSRDMGSEKLFF
TRBV14	TRBJ2-7	CASSQLSEQYF
TRBV28	TRBJ2-3	CASRLLLLRGPADTQYF
TRBV28	TRBJ1-4	CASRGQVSNEKLFF
TRBV12-3/TRBV12-4	TRBJ2-3	CASAPRGVADQYF
TRBV4-1	TRBJ1-2	CASSQASGYGYTF
TRBV5-5	TRBJ2-1	CASSLIEGGVNEQFF
TRBV6-5	TRBJ2-3	CASSYSGADTQYF
TRBV6-8	TRBJ1-5	CASGWQASFNQPQHF